This T cell receptor beta chain comes out of a study of cytomegalovirus exposure and HLA in healthy donors. Overall study context: Researchers found that approximately 77% of almost 400 genotyped donors fell within the Caucasian-associated ancestry cluster.

The PCR employed 60 Vbeta primers together with 13 Jbeta primers. Assay used: immunoSEQ multiplex PCR; TCRdb lists only in-frame clones, some missing. The table includes around 120,000 clones, 81% detected once. The receptor was derived from a man aged 18 to 30 in good health and CMV-seronegative. The sequencing sample was made of PBMCs.

This CDR3 reads CASRTGSTEAFF. The CDR3 DNA follows: TGTGCCAGTAGGACAGGGAGCACTGAAGCTTTCTTT. The chain recombines TRBV19 with TRBJ1-1, with TRBD1 matching over 7 bases. J was trimmed by 4 bases and V by 6 bases; bases with no gene match: 2. The germline gives CDR1 LNHDA, CDR2 SQIVND (reference sequence). This CDR3 region has 12 residues.